These T cell receptor beta chains were read from a single sample in a study of blood T cell repertoires in COVID-19. Profiling relied on immunoSEQ multiplex PCR, and the TCRdb table lists in-frame clones only, not all of them. The table records some 210,000 clones, 65% to 90% of them present only once. Sequenced material: PBMCs or T cells enriched from blood (not recorded which). Receptor source: a woman aged 45 to 65 with acute COVID-19. The CDR3 runs from the conserved cysteine through the conserved F or W. A D gene is named only where the DNA matches it firmly. A clone size is listed for some rows: how often the clone was seen (once, few, many), or a class if it is expanded.

NA	TRBV6-5	TRBJ1-2	NA	TGTGCCAGCCGTCTCGTCACGGGCGGGTCGGGCTACACCTTC	CASRLVTGGSGYTF
TRBD2	TRBV3-1/TRBV3-2	TRBJ2-5	NA	TGTGCCAGCAGCCAATCTCTAGCGGGGGGTCTCAACGTAGAGACCCAGTACTTC	CASSQSLAGGLNVETQYF
NA	TRBV27	TRBJ1-3	NA	TGTGCCAGCAGTTCTGCCGGGGGAAACACCATATATTTT	CASSSAGGNTIYF
NA	TRBV19	TRBJ2-4	NA	TGTGCCAGTAGTATCTTAGGGGGCAAAAACATTCAGTACTTC	CASSILGGKNIQYF
NA	TRBV5-4	TRBJ1-1	NA	TGTGCCAGCAGCCGAGCCGACATTAACACTGAAGCTTTCTTT	CASSRADINTEAFF
TRBD2	TRBV5-4	TRBJ2-1	NA	TGTGCCAGCAGCTTGCTAGCGGGAGTTAGGGATGAGCAGTTCTTC	CASSLLAGVRDEQFF
TRBD2	TRBV7-2	TRBJ2-7	NA	TGTGCCAGCAGCTCGCAAGCGGGAGGGAATTACGAGCAGTACTTC	CASSSQAGGNYEQYF
TRBD2	TRBV4-1	TRBJ2-2	NA	TGCGCCAGCAGGGGACTAGCGGGAGATAGAGTCGGCGGGGAGCTGTTTTTT	CASRGLAGDRVGGELFF
NA	TRBV18	TRBJ1-1	NA	TGTGCCAGTTCAAGACAGACCATGAACACTGAAGCTTTCTTT	CASSRQTMNTEAFF
NA	TRBV11-2	TRBJ2-1	NA	TGTGCCAGCAGCACCCCGGGTGGGGCCCCTTACAATGAGCAGTTCTTC	CASSTPGGAPYNEQFF
TRBD1	TRBV3-1/TRBV3-2	TRBJ2-1	NA	TGTGCCAGCAGAAGGACAGGGGGTCCCTACAATGAGCAGTTCTTC	CASRRTGGPYNEQFF
TRBD1	TRBV24-1	TRBJ1-4	once	TGTGCCACCAGTGATGCACAGGGGAGAAATGAAAAACTGTTTTTT	CATSDAQGRNEKLFF
NA	TRBV7-3	TRBJ2-1	NA	TGTGCCAGCAGCCAATCTGTAGGGGCAAACCTCAATGAGCAGTTCTTC	CASSQSVGANLNEQFF
TRBD2	TRBV5-1	TRBJ2-5	NA	TGCGCCAGCAGCTTGAGTGTCGCGGGGGAGCTAGAGACCCAGTACTTC	CASSLSVAGELETQYF
NA	TRBV28	TRBJ2-2	NA	TGTGCCAGCAGTTTATGGGGGGCTAACACCGGGGAGCTGTTTTTT	CASSLWGANTGELFF
NA	TRBV27	TRBJ1-3	few	TGTGCCAGCAGTCAAACAGGACAACTCTCTGGAAACACCATATATTTT	CASSQTGQLSGNTIYF
TRBD2	TRBV10-3	TRBJ2-2	NA	TGTGCCATCAACGGCGGGGGAAACACCGGGGAGCTGTTTTTT	CAINGGGNTGELFF
TRBD1	TRBV3-1/TRBV3-2	TRBJ2-4	NA	TGTGCCAGCAGCGGACAGGGTAAAAACATTCAGTACTTC	CASSGQGKNIQYF